A selection of T cell receptor beta chains follows, all from one sample in a study of breast tumors, draining lymph nodes, adjacent tissues. MiXCR, run by TCRdb on the multiplex PCR reads, gives a single entry per CDR3 protein. The table lists approximately 90,000 distinct CDR3 sequences, roughly 28% of them singletons, with 8.1% in the top ten. The sample comprised axillary lymph node tissue. The receptor set was obtained from a female donor with breast cancer. Some clones in this sample may be carry-over from other donors' samples. Each CDR3 is given with its conserved first and last residue. Each record gives: J gene, V gene, D gene, clone size, CDR3 DNA, CDR3 protein. A D gene is named only where the DNA matches it firmly. Not all rows give a size; the values are once, few, many and, for expanded clones, a class.

TRBJ2-5 | TRBV28 | NA | NA | TGTGCCAGCAGTCGGAATAGAGAGACCCAGTACTTC | CASSRNRETQYF
TRBJ2-3 | TRBV24-1 | NA | NA | TGTGCCACCAGTGGCTCCTGGCCCCCTCAGGCCGGGGCGGGAACAGCTAGCACAGATACGCAGTATTTT | CATSGSWPPQAGAGTASTDTQYF
TRBJ2-1 | TRBV11-2 | NA | many | TGTGCCAGCAGCGCGACTATCAGCCGGGCTTCCTACAATGAGCAGTTCTTC | CASSATISRASYNEQFF
TRBJ2-5 | TRBV5-4 | NA | NA | TGTGCCAGCAGCTTGACAAGGGCGAGCCAAGAGACCCAGTACTTC | CASSLTRASQETQYF
TRBJ2-1 | TRBV6-1 | TRBD2 | few | TGTGCCAGCAGACCCGGGGAGGGGCGGAATGAGCAGTTCTTC | CASRPGEGRNEQFF
TRBJ1-1 | TRBV6-5 | NA | many | TGTGCCAGCAGTTTGGCAGGGATTGCTTTCTTT | CASSLAGIAFF
TRBJ2-3 | TRBV27 | NA | many | TGTGCCAGCGCCTCTAGCACAGATACGCAGTATTTT | CASASSTDTQYF
TRBJ2-3 | TRBV6-5 | NA | many | TGTGCCAGCAGCTTGGGGGGAGATACGCAGTATTTT | CASSLGGDTQYF
TRBJ2-3 | TRBV12-3/TRBV12-4 | NA | many | TGTGCCAGCAGTTTATGGACTAGCACAGATACGCAGTATTTT | CASSLWTSTDTQYF
TRBJ2-5 | TRBV7-2 | NA | many | TGTGCCAGCAGCTTAAACGGGGCCTTGTTGGCCCAGTACTTC | CASSLNGALLAQYF
TRBJ2-3 | TRBV7-9 | TRBD2 | many | TGTGCCAGCAGCGAGGGACTAGCGGGCGGGGCAGATACGCAGTATTTT | CASSEGLAGGADTQYF
TRBJ1-5 | TRBV20-1 | NA | NA | TGCAGTGCTATAGGGACCGCCCCTGTTAATTTT | CSAIGTAPVNF
TRBJ1-3 | TRBV20-1 | NA | NA | TGCAGTGTTAGGTTGGGGAAGATGAGAAACACCATATATTTT | CSVRLGKMRNTIYF
TRBJ2-1 | TRBV5-8 | NA | many | TGTGCCAGCAGCTCCAAGAGGACTGAGGGGAATGAGCAGTTCTTC | CASSSKRTEGNEQFF
TRBJ1-4 | TRBV20-1 | NA | NA | TGCAGTGCTCCGTTTGGTGAAAACCTGGTTTTT | CSAPFGENLVF
TRBJ1-2 | TRBV27 | NA | many | TGTGCCAGCAGTTTGTCGCCGTTCTCCTACTATGGCTACACCTTC | CASSLSPFSYYGYTF
TRBJ2-7 | TRBV5-1 | NA | NA | TGCGCCAGCAGCTTAGCTGTAGCGCCTACCTACGAGCAGTACTTC | CASSLAVAPTYEQYF
TRBJ2-2 | TRBV6-2/TRBV6-3 | TRBD2 | many | TGTGCCAGCAGTCAGGTCCTAGGGAGACTAGCGGCGAACACCGGGGAGCTGTTTTTT | CASSQVLGRLAANTGELFF
TRBJ2-7 | TRBV2 | NA | many | TGTGCCAGCAGTGATGGTGCTACTTACGAGCAGTACTTC | CASSDGATYEQYF
TRBJ2-7 | TRBV7-3 | TRBD2 | NA | TGTGCCAGCAGCCGTACGGGAGGTAGTGCCTACGAGCAGCACTTC | CASSRTGGSAYEQHF
TRBJ1-2 | TRBV6-5 | NA | many | TGTGCCAGCCGGAACGGTATAGGCTACACCTTC | CASRNGIGYTF
TRBJ2-5 | TRBV11-3 | TRBD1 | NA | TGTGCCAGCAGCCCCCCTTTTGACAGGGAAGAGACCCAGTACTTC | CASSPPFDREETQYF
TRBJ1-2 | TRBV4-3 | NA | NA | TGCGCCAGCAGTAATGCGCAGGGAGCTTATGGCTACACCTTC | CASSNAQGAYGYTF
TRBJ2-7 | TRBV7-2 | TRBD2 | medium-sized | TGTGCCAGCAGCTTAACTAGCGGGAGCTACGAGCAGTACTTC | CASSLTSGSYEQYF
TRBJ2-1 | TRBV7-3 | NA | NA | TGTGCCAGCAGCTCGCCGGGACTGAGCTCCTACAATGAGCAGTTCTTC | CASSSPGLSSYNEQFF
TRBJ2-3 | TRBV3-2 | NA | NA | TGTGCCAACTCTAGTCAACCAGCGAGTACGCAGTATTTT | CANSSQPASTQYF
TRBJ2-2 | TRBV11-2 | NA | few | TGTGCCAGCAGGCTGACACGCACGACCACCGGGGAGCTGTTTTTT | CASRLTRTTTGELFF
TRBJ2-7 | TRBV19 | NA | many | TGTGCCAGTAGTATGAGGGACCGAGAGGGCGAGCAGTACTTC | CASSMRDREGEQYF
TRBJ2-3 | TRBV7-2 | TRBD2 | once | TGTGCCAGCAGCTCTGACGGGGCTAGCGGGAGGACAGATACGCAGTATTTT | CASSSDGASGRTDTQYF
TRBJ1-6 | TRBV25-1 | NA | NA | TGTGCCAGCAATTCACCCCTCCACTTT | CASNSPLHF
TRBJ1-6 | TRBV12-3/TRBV12-4 | TRBD1 | NA | TGTGCCAGCAGAACAACAGGGGGTTCACCCCTCCACTTT | CASRTTGGSPLHF
TRBJ2-2 | TRBV3-1 | NA | many | TGTGCCAGCAGCCAAGATACCTCAGGACCGCCCTGGGGCGGGGAGCTGTTTTTT | CASSQDTSGPPWGGELFF
TRBJ2-2 | TRBV5-6 | NA | many | TGTGCCAGCAGCTTGCAGTCCGGGGAGCTGTTTTTT | CASSLQSGELFF
TRBJ2-7 | TRBV20-1 | TRBD2 | NA | TGCAGTGCTCACAAAACTAGCGGCCGGTCCTACGAGCAGTACTTC | CSAHKTSGRSYEQYF
TRBJ2-7 | TRBV12-5 | NA | many | TGTGCTAGTCTTGGTATATCCCCTGAGGGGGAGGTCCAGTACGAGCAGTACTTC | CASLGISPEGEVQYEQYF
TRBJ1-2 | TRBV11-2 | NA | NA | TGTGCCAGCAGCTTAGTCCTAGCGGGAGTGTGGGATAAGAAAAACTATGGCTACACCTTC | CASSLVLAGVWDKKNYGYTF
TRBJ1-3 | TRBV20-1 | NA | many | TGCAGTGCTAGAGTGGCAGGCTCTGGAAACACCATATATTTT | CSARVAGSGNTIYF
TRBJ2-7 | TRBV13 | TRBD1 | NA | TGTGCCAGCAGCGTCGGGACAGGGGGCCGCGAGCAGTACTTC | CASSVGTGGREQYF
TRBJ2-7 | TRBV6-1 | TRBD2 | few | TGTGCCAGCAGTCAAAACCTAGCGGGAGACGAGCAGTACTTC | CASSQNLAGDEQYF
TRBJ2-5 | TRBV18 | TRBD2 | many | TGTGCCAGCTCACCCGCGGGAGGCCGGGAGACCCAGTACTTC | CASSPAGGRETQYF